This T cell receptor beta chain emerged from a study of blood T cell repertoires in COVID-19. Study-wide background: The United States, Italy and Spain provided the acute and convalescent COVID-19 samples. T cells, B-cell-depleted T cells, or PBMCs supplied cDNA or gDNA.

V lost 2 bases and J lost 0, with 6 bases in between. Germline CDR1 reads SGDLS; CDR2 reads YYNGEE. There are 14 residues in the CDR3. In the source study's methods: Amplification of reference gene primers was used by the study to estimate nucleated cell counts. Sequenced by immunoSEQ multiplex PCR; TCRdb stores in-frame clones only, minus some. Clone size and V and J calls were adopted from that table, with D and trimming inferred from the DNA. Found here are some 45,000 clones, almost 85% of them singletons; the top ten hold over 11%. The chain employs TRBV9 and TRBJ1-3; the D is unclear. The receptor comes from a human donor in a cohort sampled during active COVID-19. Sequenced input: peripheral blood. This chain's CDR3 is CASSVFSSGNTIYF. The CDR3 DNA sequence: TGTGCCAGCAGCGTGTTCAGCTCTGGAAACACCATATATTTT. Based on the CDR3 plus reference TRBV9 and TRBJ1-3, the full variable domain is DSGVTQTPKHLITATGQRVTLRCSPRSGDLSVYWYQQSLDQGLQFLIQYYNGEERAKGNILERFSAQQFPDLHSELNLSSLELGDSALYFCASSVFSSGNTIYFGEGSWLTVV.